Presented here are 25 T cell receptor beta chains from one specimen sequenced in a study of T-cell memory formation after mild COVID-19. Using its own MiXCR run on the 5' RACE reads, TCRdb lists one record per CDR3 protein. The sample consists of roughly 150,000 distinct CDR3 sequences, 10% to 15% of them appearing once. The sequencing sample was made of PBMCs or a T cell subset sorted from them (not recorded which). These receptors were taken from a man between 18 and 35 years old who had mild COVID-19 (a few samples of this study predate the infection). Cell type and time point are not known.

This clonotype has a handful of counts. The rearrangement uses TRBV7-2 and TRBJ2-7; the D gene is possibly TRBD1 (5 bases). The V end lost 1 base, the J end lost 7 bases, and 17 bases lay between the germline ends. From germline, CDR1 is SGHTA and CDR2 FQGNSA. The CDR3 runs to 15 residues. DNA of the CDR3: TGTGCCAGCAGCTTAGATCAGGGTTCCTCTTGGGAGCAGTACGTC. Protein sequence: CASSLDQGSSWEQYV.

The chain has TRBV4-1 and TRBJ2-3; tentatively, D is TRBD1 or TRBD2 (5 bases each). Germline CDR1 and CDR2: MGHRA and YSYEKL. The CDR3 runs to 14 residues. V was cut by 4 bases and J by 4 bases, with 12 bases left in between. CDR3 protein: CASSRSLGADTQYF. In DNA, the CDR3 is TGCGCCAGCAGCCGATCACTAGGGGCAGATACGCAGTATTTT.

V is TRBV7-3 and J is TRBJ2-3; 9 nucleotides align to TRBD1. Germline values: CDR1 SGHTA, CDR2 FQGTGA. The CDR3 is made up of 14 amino acids. V shed 8 bases and J 3 bases; nucleotides not matched to a gene: 6. The CDR3, as DNA: TGTGCCAGCCGACAGGACAGGGGAACAGATACGCAGTATTTT. Encoded protein: CASRQDRGTDTQYF. The full variable domain, rest sourced from reference TRBV7-3 and TRBJ2-3, is GAGVSQTPSNKVTEKGKYVELRCDPISGHTALYWYRQSLGQGPEFLIYFQGTGAADDSGLPNDRFFAVRPEGSVSTLKIQRTERGDSAVYLCASRQDRGTDTQYFGPGTRLTVL.

This clonotype occurred a few times. V gene TRBV6-2 or TRBV6-3 combines with J gene TRBJ2-1; 8 bases line up with TRBD1. The CDR3 length is 16 residues. Trimming took 6 bases from V and 2 from J; bases not matched to a gene: 9. Germline V CDR1 and CDR2: MNHEY, SVGEGT. CDR3 amino acids: CASSRDRDRTYNEQFF. The DNA for the CDR3 is TGTGCCAGCAGCCGTGACCGGGACAGGACCTACAATGAGCAGTTCTTC.

The V and J genes are TRBV11-2 and TRBJ1-2; the match to TRBD1 covers 9 bases. The CDR3 loop spans 16 amino acids. V lost 5 bases, J lost 6 bases, and 13 bases stayed unmatched. Germline-derived CDR1 and CDR2 are SGHAT and FQNNGV. The CDR3 reads CASSPRKTGGFDGYTF. CDR3 bases: TGTGCCAGCAGCCCCAGGAAGACAGGGGGGTTCGATGGCTACACCTTC.

This clonotype was observed a few times. The CDR3 protein is CSVAPAAGETQYF. As DNA, the CDR3 is TGCAGCGTTGCGCCGGCCGCCGGAGAGACCCAGTACTTC. The chain employs TRBV29-1 and TRBJ2-5, with D hard to call. Trimming shortened V by 4 bases and J by 4 bases, and 13 bases separated the two germline ends. The CDR3 length is 13 residues. The V gene's germline CDR1 is SQVTM and CDR2 ANQGSEA.

The chain joins TRBV6-1 to TRBJ2-5; D gene ambiguous. The CDR3 contains 11 residues. Germline CDR1 reads MNHNS; CDR2 reads SASEGT. V was trimmed by 6 bases and J by 9 bases, leaving 11 bases between them. CDR3 sequence reads: CASRALMSQYF. The CDR3 DNA reads as TGTGCCAGCAGAGCCCTCATGTCCCAGTACTTC.

This clonotype was picked up a small number of times. The chain has TRBV5-1 and TRBJ1-1; D might be TRBD1 (6 bases). Trimming took 4 bases from V and 1 from J, leaving 29 bases between them. Germline-derived CDR1 and CDR2 are SGHRS and YFSETQ. The length of the CDR3 is 20 residues. The CDR3 is CASSGTTPGHVTSANTEAFF. In nucleotides, the CDR3 is TGCGCCAGCAGCGGAACAACCCCGGGACATGTCACGTCGGCGAACACTGAAGCTTTCTTT.

Many counts were recorded for this clonotype. The rearrangement joins TRBV5-1 to TRBJ2-2; D gene uncertain. The CDR3 has 14 residues. Looked up from germline, CDR1 is SGHRS and CDR2 is YFSETQ. Trimming removed 1 base at V and 8 bases at J, with 12 bases between. The DNA of the CDR3 is TGCGCCAGCAGCTTGCCGGGTCCTAGTGGGGAGCTGTTTTTT. Protein: CASSLPGPSGELFF.

The rearrangement uses TRBV6-2 or TRBV6-3 and TRBJ2-7; D gene uncertain. CDR1 is MNHEY and CDR2 is SVGEGT in the germline V gene. The CDR3 is 12 residues long. V gave up 6 bases and J gave up 3 bases, with 9 bases separating them. The CDR3 is CASSVGFYEQYV. As DNA, the CDR3 is TGTGCCAGCAGCGTCGGATTCTACGAGCAGTACGTC.

V and J are TRBV7-9 and TRBJ1-1, with a possible D match to TRBD1 (6 bases). Germline V lookup: CDR1 SEHNR, CDR2 FQNEAQ (reference sequence). The CDR3 spans 13 residues. V shed 5 bases and J shed 5 bases, with 12 bases lying between them. Here the CDR3 reads CASSRRTDTEAFF. CDR3 nucleotide sequence: TGTGCCAGCAGCCGAAGGACAGATACTGAAGCTTTCTTT.

This clonotype has more than one count but fewer than ten. The chain combines TRBV12-3 or TRBV12-4 with TRBJ1-1; no definite D call. The CDR3 runs 13 residues. V was shortened by 5 bases and J by 4 bases, with 11 bases between the two germline ends. The DNA for the CDR3 is TGTGCCAGCAGTCTGACACGGAGCACTGAAGCTTTCTTT. It translates to CASSLTRSTEAFF.

This clonotype has just a few counts. This chain connects TRBV7-6 to TRBJ2-5; perhaps TRBD1 as D (5 bases). CDR3 size: 14 residues. CDR1 and CDR2 from the germline V gene are SGHVS and FNYEAQ. V dropped 2 bases and J dropped 4 bases, with 11 bases sitting between them. CDR3 residues: CASSLWTPGETQYF. The CDR3 nucleotides are TGTGCCAGCAGCTTATGGACACCCGGAGAGACCCAGTACTTC.

The chain employs TRBV5-1 and TRBJ1-1; 8 nucleotides align to TRBD1. Trimming cost V 0 bases and J 4 bases; bases outside gene matches: 2. Germline V gene sequence: CDR1 SGHRS, CDR2 YFSETQ. The CDR3 loop spans 14 amino acids. Written as DNA, the CDR3 is TGCGCCAGCAGCTTGGGGACAGGGACCACTGAAGCTTTCTTT. Translated: CASSLGTGTTEAFF.

The chain has TRBV14 and TRBJ2-3; TRBD2 matches 9 bases. With V trimmed by 4 bases and J by 3 bases, 8 bases remained unmatched. CDR3 size: 16 residues. CDR1 is SGHDN, CDR2 FVKESK, per germline. CDR3 in DNA: TGTGCCAGCAGCCGGTTTCTAGCGGGACAAACAGATACGCAGTATTTT. It codes for CASSRFLAGQTDTQYF. The complete variable domain, with remaining parts taken from reference TRBV14 and TRBJ2-3, reads EAGVTQFPSHSVIEKGQTVTLRCDPISGHDNLYWYRRVMGKEIKFLLHFVKESKQDESGMPNNRFLAERTGGTYSTLKVQPAELEDSGVYFCASSRFLAGQTDTQYFGPGTRLTVL.

The chain uses TRBV5-1 and TRBJ2-3, with D possibly being TRBD1 (5 bases). The CDR3 contains 17 residues. Germline V lookup: CDR1 SGHRS, CDR2 YFSETQ. Trimming shortened V by 1 base and J by 3 bases, and 18 bases separated the two germline ends. The CDR3 region is CASSLRWRQGGTDTQYF. In nucleotides, the CDR3 is TGCGCCAGCAGCTTGAGATGGCGTCAGGGTGGAACAGATACGCAGTATTTT.

In its sample, this clonotype was seen many times. CDR3 loop: CASSHSWDDVGYTF. In DNA form, the CDR3 reads TGTGCCAGCAGCCATTCCTGGGATGACGTTGGCTACACCTTC. This rearrangement joins TRBV3-1 to TRBJ1-2, with D unclear. Germline-derived CDR1 and CDR2 are LGHDT and YNNKEL (reference sequence). CDR3 length: 14 amino acids. Trimming removed 3 bases at V and 7 bases at J, with 15 bases between.

This clonotype has only a few counts. The rearrangement links TRBV24-1 to TRBJ2-3; D is unresolved. CDR3 length: 12 amino acids. The V and J ends lost 1 base and 5 bases respectively, with 3 bases between them. Germline-derived CDR1 and CDR2 are KGHDR and SFDVKD. CDR3 amino acids: CATSDLVDTQYF. The CDR3 coding sequence is TGTGCCACCAGTGATTTAGTAGATACGCAGTATTTT.

The chain recombines TRBV5-6 with TRBJ1-1; D possibly corresponds to TRBD1 (6 bases). The CDR3 covers 12 residues. CDR1 is SGHDT and CDR2 is YYEEEE in the germline V gene. The V end was cut by 1 base, the J end by 12 bases, with 13 bases between. The CDR3, as DNA: TGTGCCAGCAGCTTGAACAGGGAGTTTCCTTTCTTT. It yields the protein CASSLNREFPFF.

This clonotype came up a few times. This chain joins TRBV5-1 and TRBJ2-7, with D possibly being TRBD1 or TRBD2 (5 bases each). The CDR3 loop spans 15 amino acids. The V end was cut by 0 bases, the J end by 2 bases, with 12 bases between. Germline lookup yields CDR1 SGHRS and CDR2 YFSETQ. The CDR3: CASSLVGALPYEQYF. CDR3 bases: TGCGCCAGCAGCTTGGTCGGGGCCCTCCCCTACGAGCAGTACTTC.

The rearrangement links TRBV15 to TRBJ1-2; D ambiguous. The CDR3 runs to 15 residues. The V end lost 3 bases, the J end lost 4 bases, and 15 bases lay between the germline ends. The germline gives CDR1 LNHNV, CDR2 YYDKDF (reference sequence). This CDR3 is CATSRDQTSGYGYTF. CDR3 coding DNA: TGTGCCACCAGCAGGGACCAGACTTCGGGCTATGGCTACACCTTC.

The rearrangement joins TRBV5-1 to TRBJ1-3; D not resolved. V was cut by 2 bases and J by 4 bases, with 10 bases left in between. CDR3 length equals 14 residues. Germline CDR1 SGHRS, CDR2 YFSETQ. This chain's CDR3 is CASSFVGLGNTIYF. The CDR3 DNA reads as TGCGCCAGCAGCTTTGTTGGGCTCGGAAACACCATATATTTT.

This clonotype was recorded once. One end of the junction varies from germline; a read error may be responsible. The rearrangement joins TRBV7-3 to TRBJ1-1; TRBD1 might be the D (6 bases). The V gene's germline CDR1 is SGHTA and CDR2 FQGTGA. The CDR3 extends over 13 amino acids. This CDR3 is CASSWGRDTQAFF. For the CDR3, the DNA is TGTGCCAGCAGCTGGGGCCGGGACACTCAAGCTTTCTTT.

This clonotype was seen only a few times. J is TRBJ2-5 and V is TRBV28; D call uncertain. Germline V gene data show CDR1 as MDHEN and CDR2 as SYDVKM. V lost 5 bases and J 4 bases, leaving 14 bases between the germline ends. This CDR3 comprises 14 residues. In nucleotides, the CDR3 is TGTGCCAGCAGTCTCCCGTGGTCAAGAGAGACCCAGTACTTC. Its translation: CASSLPWSRETQYF.

The rearrangement uses TRBV5-4 and TRBJ2-2, with a tentative D call TRBD1 (6 bases). The V and J ends lost 0 bases and 4 bases respectively, with 7 bases between them. Per the germline V gene, CDR1 is SGHNT and CDR2 is YYREEE (reference sequence). This CDR3 spans 14 amino acids. This CDR3 is CASSLDRVTGELFF. The CDR3 region has the DNA TGTGCCAGCAGCTTGGACAGGGTCACCGGGGAGCTGTTTTTT. Together with reference TRBV5-4 and TRBJ2-2, the CDR3 gives the full variable domain: ETGVTQSPTHLIKTRGQQVTLRCSSQSGHNTVSWYQQALGQGPQFIFQYYREEENGRGNFPPRFSGLQFPNYSSELNVNALELDDSALYLCASSLDRVTGELFFGEGSRLTVL.